A selection of T cell receptor beta chains follows, all from one sample in a study of T cells in Graves' hyperthyroidism and ophthalmopathy. Using its own MiXCR run on the multiplex PCR reads, TCRdb lists one record per CDR3 protein. The table lists around 400,000 distinct CDR3 sequences, roughly 13% of them singletons. The sample taken for sequencing was blood. These TCRs come from a woman aged 18-29 years with Graves' hyperthyroidism. The CDR3 runs from the conserved cysteine through the conserved F or W. Each record gives: J gene, clone size, V gene, CDR3 protein. Rows give clone size only sometimes, using once, few, many, or a class for an expanded clone.

j_gene: TRBJ1-1
abundance: many
v_gene: TRBV6-1
CDR3aa: CASSPLPGNTEAFF

j_gene: TRBJ1-3
abundance: many
v_gene: TRBV3-1
CDR3aa: CASSQDRSREHISGNTIYF

j_gene: TRBJ2-1
abundance: many
v_gene: TRBV20-1
CDR3aa: CSARPGGWGSEQFF

j_gene: TRBJ1-1
abundance: few
v_gene: TRBV4-3
CDR3aa: CASSPTGGALNTEAFF

j_gene: TRBJ2-7
abundance: .
v_gene: TRBV28
CDR3aa: CASSFGGLGYGYEQYF

j_gene: TRBJ2-7
abundance: many
v_gene: TRBV20-1
CDR3aa: CSASSAAGPYEQYF

j_gene: TRBJ2-3
abundance: many
v_gene: TRBV5-1
CDR3aa: CASSRSKTSSTDTQYF

j_gene: TRBJ2-3
abundance: many
v_gene: TRBV3-1
CDR3aa: CASSRGTTDTQYF

j_gene: TRBJ2-5
abundance: many
v_gene: TRBV2
CDR3aa: CASSEAAPRETQYF

j_gene: TRBJ1-3
abundance: many
v_gene: TRBV28
CDR3aa: CASMVAGNTIYF

j_gene: TRBJ2-7
abundance: many
v_gene: TRBV4-3
CDR3aa: CASSQDWTSGYYEQYF

j_gene: TRBJ1-4
abundance: many
v_gene: TRBV2
CDR3aa: CASSVGGTRRNEKLFF

j_gene: TRBJ1-1
abundance: many
v_gene: TRBV19
CDR3aa: CASTSGQGIRTEAFF

j_gene: TRBJ2-5
abundance: many
v_gene: TRBV7-9
CDR3aa: CASSLSQGGTNQETQYF

j_gene: TRBJ2-2
abundance: .
v_gene: TRBV7-9
CDR3aa: CASSWGGPGELFF

j_gene: TRBJ2-1
abundance: many
v_gene: TRBV7-2
CDR3aa: CASSPQGAGNHNEQFF

j_gene: TRBJ1-4
abundance: .
v_gene: TRBV19
CDR3aa: CASSIKGPLEKLFF

j_gene: TRBJ1-1
abundance: many
v_gene: TRBV18
CDR3aa: CASSPPRTEAFF

j_gene: TRBJ1-2
abundance: few
v_gene: TRBV9
CDR3aa: CASSALRPDRARGGYTF

j_gene: TRBJ1-1
abundance: many
v_gene: TRBV12-3/TRBV12-4
CDR3aa: CASSLGARRTEAFF

j_gene: TRBJ2-7
abundance: few
v_gene: TRBV9
CDR3aa: CASSVAAGGPGEQYF

j_gene: TRBJ1-3
abundance: many
v_gene: TRBV7-9
CDR3aa: CASSVAGTAGNTIYF

j_gene: TRBJ2-1
abundance: many
v_gene: TRBV6-2/TRBV6-3
CDR3aa: CASRWREPHNEQFF

j_gene: TRBJ1-2
abundance: many
v_gene: TRBV28
CDR3aa: CASTPGTEGYTF